The entry below gives a single T cell receptor beta chain sequence along with its context. Its target antigen remains unknown. No much larger clone is present one base from it, and per-base qualities are unavailable. The cohort was made up of roughly 670 healthy bone marrow donors. Cohort members were all nominally healthy when sampled, although unrecorded immune exposures were likely present. The donor was CMV seronegative and belonged to the group of around 350 seronegative cohort members. A peripheral blood sample was provided by each donor, and peripheral blood mononuclear cells were used for TCR beta sequencing. The Qiagen DNeasy Blood Extraction Kit was used to extract genomic DNA from the blood cell samples. The sample belongs to a study of cytomegalovirus exposure and HLA in healthy donors (TCRdb year 2017). At the level of the whole study: According to an earlier analysis of 550 to 750 of the donors, some 180 million T cells yielded roughly 110 million unique TCR beta sequences and approximately 280 Gb of sequence data. About 280 gigabases of sequencing data and around 85 million unique TCR sequences made up an early release that covered several hundred HLA-typed donors. Among the roughly 430 genotyped donors, under 90% belonged to the genetic ancestry cluster associated with self-reported Caucasian donors. The study was designed to test whether signatures of past pathogen exposure could be identified by cataloging public T cell receptors. Using immunosequencing, the study profiled T cell repertoires from around 670 subjects and related those repertoires to cytomegalovirus serostatus. In addition to the first cohort of 666 subjects, a separate validation cohort of approximately 110 different subjects was used. High-throughput TCR immunosequencing, statistical association of individual TCRs with disease status, and machine learning were combined to predict cytomegalovirus infection status. A later analysis re-examined previously published TCR beta repertoires from about 670 donors and added high-resolution HLA genotyping to investigate patterns of TCR occurrence. In the later analysis, no new phenotypic data were used to find candidate immune exposures; instead, reliance was placed on TCR beta sequences and their occurrence across donors. To decide whether each TCR beta V gene segment behaved as functional or pseudogenic, an earlier analysis of some 570 of the donors relied on high-throughput TCR beta sequencing. Alongside the repertoire data, information on donor age, sex, ethnicity and CMV serostatus was compiled. Genome-wide SNP genotypes for about 65% of the 666 donors were used in a later genetic analysis, which treated that subset as a discovery cohort. All discovery cohort repertoires had been generated on a single sequencing platform. Class I and class II HLA loci were covered by the typing at four-digit resolution. Typing coverage differed by locus: A, B, C, DRB1 and DQB1 were typed in roughly 620-630 donors, DQA1 in about 500, DPA1 in some 600, and DPB1 in 472. A few DR-DQ haplotypes were treated as single units for association and clustering because of strong linkage in the cohort. On average, roughly 240,000 unique TCR beta nucleotide sequences were sequenced per donor among 398 genotyped donors of the cohort, with 15% to 20% of those sequences being non-productive.

Library prep was done by the immunoSEQ multiplex PCR assay. For the multiplex PCR, a mixture combining 60 forward primers for TCR Vbeta segments and 13 reverse primers for TCR Jbeta segments was used. The CDR3 region of rearranged TCR beta genes was amplified from genomic DNA with a multiplex PCR assay. The Illumina HiSeq System was used to sequence the amplified TCR beta libraries as 87-base-pair reads. In the source study's methods: A later analysis tallied roughly 80 million unique TCR beta chains across the 640 or so repertoires, and some 12 million of those chains were shared by two or more donors. To remove PCR and sequencing errors, raw reads were error-corrected and collapsed into unique sequences using a nearest-neighbor algorithm that merged closely related sequences. Alignment of CDR3 sequences to IMGT reference sequences was used to assign V, D and J gene segments. For a sequence to be retained, a match of at least six nucleotides was required to both a V gene segment and a J gene segment. Rearrangements were called productive when the CDR3 lacked stop codons and stayed in frame with V and J; all others were non-productive. CDR3 was defined according to IMGT convention as the region running from the second conserved V-encoded cysteine to the conserved J-encoded phenylalanine. In an earlier analysis of approximately 590 of the donors, sequences lacking an unambiguous match to a single V gene segment were excluded. An earlier analysis of some 500 of the donors classified V segments as functional when productive rearrangements were above 56.7% and as segregating when the standard deviation between donors was above 5%. A statistical classification framework was built to diagnose cytomegalovirus status from the catalog of TCR beta chain sequences. In a later analysis, TCR nucleotide sequences were compared against IMGT/GENE-DB human TR gene sequences so that V and J genes could be assigned. In a later analysis, CDR3 sequences and most-parsimonious VDJ recombination scenarios were assigned using the TCRdist pipeline. In a later analysis, each TCR beta chain was defined by its CDR3 amino acid sequence together with its V-gene family, and reads lacking a unique V-gene family were excluded. As a way to deal with suspected cross-contamination and a sequencing artifact, a later analysis dropped roughly 600 nucleotide sequences that were highly shared and had low generation probability. A later analysis calculated a clonal expansion index for each public chain from normalized within-repertoire ranks of inferred template counts. Generation probabilities in a later analysis came from a VDJ recombination model fitted to out-of-frame rearrangements, and those results were checked against IGoR. In a later analysis, TCR-TCR, TCR-HLA and TCR-CMV co-occurrence was scored with hypergeometric tests, and a repertoire-size bias correction was applied to TCR pairs. False discovery rates were estimated in a later analysis by permuting HLA or CMV assignments 20 times. In a later analysis, co-occurring TCRs were grouped using DBSCAN, and TCRdist sequence similarity was added for clustering within HLA-allele-positive subsets. Repertoires with fewer than 30,000 or more than 120,000 public chains, plus five repertoires with anomalous nucleotide sharing, were excluded from co-occurrence clustering. TCRdb stores this immuneACCESS table with in-frame sequences only. Part of the clones is absent; in the studies checked, under half of the shortfall reflects unresolved V genes, and no reason is known for the rest. Clone size and the V and J calls come from that table; the DNA yielded D and trimming. The sample yields about 160,000 clones; over 75% were counted once. Clones ranked in the top ten supply around 4% of the sample.

CDR1 and CDR2 are read off the germline V gene as MDHEN and SYDVKM. V and J lose 7 bases and 4 bases, and a span of 8 bases separates them. CDR3 length: 12 amino acids, cysteine to phenylalanine. Here the CDR3 DNA is all that survives: 36 bases in frame from base 1. Summary of the overall study and its limitations: HLA typing was unavailable for some donors at each locus, so association tests used only the typed subset. In a later genetic analysis, a missense DCLRE1C variant was associated with V-gene and J-gene trimming of TCR beta chains, and the association was replicated in an independent cohort. The classifier was reported to diagnose cytomegalovirus status with high specificity and sensitivity in both the original and validation cohorts. Assigning TCR associations to individual alleles was difficult when HLA alleles, especially DR and DQ, strongly co-occurred. A later genetic analysis reported fewer N-insertions in productive TCRs among donors in an Asian-associated ancestry cluster than the roughly 620-donor mean. Some 16 rarely observed V segments, including chromosome 9 orphons, were excluded from the earlier analysis of some 590 of the donors because counts were too low. Roughly uniform sequencing depth across donors was assumed in presence/absence analyses, although this assumption may not hold. In a later analysis, HLA-associated TCR beta chains were found to be more clonally expanded and to have lower generation probabilities than equally common non-associated chains. Correlated functional status among segregating V segments might be attributable to linkage disequilibrium, but an unknown experimental factor could not be ruled out. In a later analysis, several top co-occurrence clusters were reported to appear linked to parvovirus B19, influenza, CMV and Epstein-Barr virus. Three of the identified cytomegalovirus-associated TCR beta chains were confirmed in vitro to be specific for cytomegalovirus antigens. The study gave a list of 150 to 200 TCR beta chains associated with cytomegalovirus. In an earlier analysis of more than 450 of the donors, most TCR beta V segments were observed in productive rearrangements about 87% or about 30% of the time, broadly matching IMGT annotations. The sequencing pipeline was judged likely to have produced a cluster of highly shared sequence variants as a technical artifact. Some IMGT-functional V segments, including TRBV6-2 and TRBV6-3, could not be told apart with the 87-base-pair reads, so those segments were excluded. It was suggested by the authors that the approach could potentially be generalized to other disease states and immunological phenotypes. In a later analysis, about 17,000 TCR beta sequences were associated with specific HLA alleles at a false discovery rate of 0.05. In a later analysis, the rate of TCR association differed among HLA loci, with DRB1 alleles having the most associated TCRs and HLA-C alleles having the fewest. This cohort had only TCR beta chains sequenced, and the lack of alpha or paired-chain data limited which features could be detected. For the cohort, immune exposure information was limited to CMV serostatus. A further reported finding was that TCR beta sequences accurately predicted the HLA-A and HLA-B alleles for most subjects in the first cohort. According to a later analysis, most CMV-associated TCR beta chains appeared to be HLA-restricted, and the HLA associations seemed to be driven largely by CMV exposure. While some public TCRs were present in many individuals, most TCR sequences turned up only very rarely across donors.

The source material was PBMCs. This TCR was recovered from a man between 35 and 55 years old in good health and CMV-seronegative. Recombination joined TRBV28 with TRBJ1-5; the D gene is unclear. This receptor has the CDR3 CASTVGNQPQHF. At the DNA level, the sequence is TGTGCCAGCACAGTCGGGAATCAGCCCCAGCATTTT. Beyond the CDR3, the reference TRBV28 and TRBJ1-5 genes provide the residues; the full variable domain reads: DVKVTQSSRYLVKRTGEKVFLECVQDMDHENMFWYRQDPGLGLRLIYFSYDVKMKEKGDIPEGYSVSREKKERFSLILESASTNQTSMYLCASTVGNQPQHFGDGTRLSIL.